These T cell receptor beta chains were read from a single sample in a study of blood T cell repertoires in COVID-19. Profiling relied on immunoSEQ multiplex PCR, and the TCRdb table lists in-frame clones only, not all of them. The sample has 310,000 or so clones, 65% to 90% seen once; the top ten hold 10%. Material: PBMCs or T cells enriched from blood (not recorded which). These TCRs come from a woman aged 18-29 years who had recovered from COVID-19. Both conserved end residues are part of each CDR3. A D gene is named only where the DNA matches it firmly. Size is omitted from some rows. Given values are once, few, many or a class for expanded clones.

cdr3_aa cdr3_nt j_call d_call v_call clone_size
CASSPPWGSGGAGPYNEQFF TGTGCCAGCAGCCCCCCATGGGGCAGCGGGGGGGCCGGGCCCTACAATGAGCAGTTCTTC TRBJ2-1 TRBD2 TRBV13 NA
CAWSGEGGYTF TGTGCCTGGAGTGGGGAGGGTGGCTACACCTTC TRBJ1-2 NA TRBV30 NA
CATSEAAGDGYTF TGTGCCACCAGTGAGGCCGCAGGGGATGGCTACACCTTC TRBJ1-2 NA TRBV24-1 few
CSVAKKGGSYEQYF TGCAGCGTGGCGAAGAAAGGGGGCAGCTACGAGCAGTACTTC TRBJ2-7 TRBD1 TRBV29-1 NA
CATSDTTGTSGTRKTQYF TGTGCCACCAGTGACACAACCGGGACTAGCGGGACAAGGAAGACCCAGTACTTC TRBJ2-5 TRBD2 TRBV24-1 NA
CASSSFSQDFSYEQYF TGTGCCAGCAGCTCTTTCTCTCAGGACTTCTCCTACGAGCAGTACTTC TRBJ2-7 NA TRBV5-8 NA
CAWSVGSGSSYNEQFF TGTGCCTGGAGTGTAGGGAGCGGGAGCTCCTACAATGAGCAGTTCTTC TRBJ2-1 TRBD2 TRBV30 NA
CASSLTANTGELFF TGCGCCAGCAGCTTGACAGCGAACACCGGGGAGCTGTTTTTT TRBJ2-2 NA TRBV5-1 once
CATSKGVVEDTQYF TGTGCCACCAGCAAGGGGGTCGTAGAAGATACGCAGTATTTT TRBJ2-3 NA TRBV15 few
CATSRDFTGGMNTEAFF TGTGCCACCAGCAGAGATTTCACAGGGGGAATGAACACTGAAGCTTTCTTT TRBJ1-1 TRBD1 TRBV15 NA
CASSSTYNEQFF TGTGCCAGCAGCTCTACCTACAATGAGCAGTTCTTC TRBJ2-1 NA TRBV5-8 NA
CASSMPPGIYGYTF TGTGCCAGTAGTATGCCCCCAGGAATCTATGGCTACACCTTC TRBJ1-2 NA TRBV19 NA
CASSEDRATDTQYF TGTGCCAGTAGTGAGGACAGGGCCACAGATACGCAGTATTTT TRBJ2-3 TRBD1 TRBV19 NA
CASSEQASQGTQYF TGTGCCAGCAGTGAACAGGCTTCGCAGGGTACGCAGTATTTT TRBJ2-3 NA TRBV6-4 NA
CASSLEGVAKAQYF TGCGCCAGCAGCTTGGAGGGGGTCGCAAAGGCCCAGTACTTC TRBJ2-5 NA TRBV5-1 NA
CASSIAGPSSYNEQFF TGTGCCAGCAGCATAGCGGGCCCGAGCTCCTACAATGAGCAGTTCTTC TRBJ2-1 TRBD2 TRBV28 NA
CASSSYRGYEQYF TGTGCCAGCAGCTCCTACAGGGGCTACGAGCAGTACTTC TRBJ2-7 TRBD1 TRBV11-2 NA
CASSSGQGLPDAFF TGTGCCAGTAGTTCGGGACAGGGGCTTCCCGATGCTTTCTTT TRBJ1-1 TRBD1 TRBV19 NA
CASSLRLKGQGEGKLFF TGTGCCAGCAGCTTACGCTTAAAGGGACAGGGGGAGGGAAAACTGTTTTTT TRBJ1-4 TRBD1 TRBV5-5 NA
CASIWTVGTDTQYF TGTGCCAGCATTTGGACAGTAGGCACAGATACGCAGTATTTT TRBJ2-3 NA TRBV2 NA
CASSLNGGGSYNEQFF TGTGCCAGCAGCTTGAATGGCGGGGGCTCCTACAATGAGCAGTTCTTC TRBJ2-1 TRBD2 TRBV5-4 NA
CASSSGSLRGNQPQHF TGTGCCAGCTCTTCCGGCTCTCTCAGGGGCAATCAGCCCCAGCATTTT TRBJ1-5 NA TRBV19 few
CAWTGTGMIVNTEAFF TGTGCCTGGACTGGGACAGGGATGATTGTGAACACTGAAGCTTTCTTT TRBJ1-1 TRBD1 TRBV30 NA
CASSQGRSGNTIYF TGTGCCAGCAGCCAAGGCCGGTCTGGAAACACCATATATTTT TRBJ1-3 NA TRBV3-1/TRBV3-2 NA
CASSQATGGAGGYTF TGTGCCAGCAGCCAAGCCACAGGGGGCGCTGGAGGCTACACCTTC TRBJ1-2 TRBD1 TRBV3-1/TRBV3-2 once
CASSEALAGGLKQYF TGTGCCAGCAGTGAAGCACTAGCGGGGGGGCTGAAACAGTACTTC TRBJ2-5 TRBD2 TRBV2 NA
CAISASTGQGPTGELFF TGTGCCATCAGTGCCTCCACGGGACAGGGGCCCACCGGGGAGCTGTTTTTT TRBJ2-2 TRBD1 TRBV10-3 NA
CSARKLDEQFF TGCAGTGCTAGGAAACTCGATGAGCAGTTCTTC TRBJ2-1 NA TRBV20-1 NA
CATGLSYEQYF TGTGCCACGGGACTCTCCTACGAGCAGTACTTC TRBJ2-7 NA TRBV10-3 once
CASSTGAGEKLFF TGTGCCAGCAGTACAGGGGCAGGTGAAAAACTGTTTTTT TRBJ1-4 TRBD1 TRBV28 few
CASSESSRGYNEQFF TGTGCCAGCAGTGAATCCTCAAGAGGCTACAATGAGCAGTTCTTC TRBJ2-1 NA TRBV25-1 NA
CASSVMTDMNTEAFF TGTGCCAGCAGCGTGATGACAGATATGAACACTGAAGCTTTCTTT TRBJ1-1 NA TRBV9 NA
CASSLEGRAKETQYF TGTGCCAGCAGCTTAGAAGGCAGGGCAAAAGAGACCCAGTACTTC TRBJ2-5 NA TRBV7-9 once
CASSLAAGGEWMFF TGTGCCAGCAGCTTAGCGGCGGGGGGAGAGTGGATGTTTTTT TRBJ1-4 NA TRBV7-2 NA
CASSPAGREYVSDTQYF TGTGCCAGCAGCCCCGCAGGGCGGGAGTATGTGTCAGATACGCAGTATTTT TRBJ2-3 TRBD2 TRBV7-3 NA
CASSVGGTGEHEQYF TGTGCCAGCAGCGTAGGGGGGACAGGGGAACACGAGCAGTACTTC TRBJ2-7 TRBD1 TRBV9 NA
CASSSPLRDRGSEQYF TGTGCCAGCAGTTCACCTCTTCGGGACAGGGGCAGCGAGCAGTACTTC TRBJ2-7 TRBD1 TRBV27 NA
CATEGHRGTRDGGGFSYNEQFF TGTGCCACAGAGGGTCACCGGGGCACCCGGGATGGAGGGGGCTTTTCCTACAATGAGCAGTTCTTC TRBJ2-1 NA TRBV19 NA
CASSLAGGAYNEQFF TGTGCCAGCAGCTTAGCCGGAGGGGCCTACAATGAGCAGTTCTTC TRBJ2-1 NA TRBV7-3 NA
CASSFPDRGMDTGELFF TGCGCCAGCAGCTTTCCGGACAGGGGAATGGACACCGGGGAGCTGTTTTTT TRBJ2-2 TRBD1 TRBV5-1 NA
CASSQRPGLGGELFF TGCGCCAGCAGCCAACGTCCAGGGTTGGGCGGGGAGCTGTTTTTT TRBJ2-2 NA TRBV4-1 NA
CASRRTSGRYEQYF TGTGCCAGCAGGCGGACTAGCGGGAGGTACGAGCAGTACTTC TRBJ2-7 TRBD2 TRBV2 NA
CSVEDLQDYGYTF TGCAGCGTTGAAGATCTTCAGGACTATGGCTACACCTTC TRBJ1-2 NA TRBV29-1 NA
CATSDSSGRAGGTSFNEQFF TGTGCCACCAGTGATTCTAGCGGGAGGGCCGGGGGGACAAGCTTCAATGAGCAGTTCTTC TRBJ2-1 TRBD2 TRBV24-1 NA
CASSSWTGAGGYTF TGTGCCAGCAGTTCCTGGACAGGGGCTGGTGGCTACACCTTC TRBJ1-2 TRBD1 TRBV27 NA
CASSSRTPSFSYYGYTF TGCGCCAGCAGCTCCAGGACACCGTCCTTTTCTTACTATGGCTACACCTTC TRBJ1-2 NA TRBV5-1 NA
CATATRTETQYF TGTGCCACGGCGACTAGGACCGAGACCCAGTACTTC TRBJ2-5 NA TRBV10-3 NA
CASSLSGVLDQPQHF TGTGCCAGCAGTTTATCAGGGGTTCTCGATCAGCCCCAGCATTTT TRBJ1-5 NA TRBV28 NA